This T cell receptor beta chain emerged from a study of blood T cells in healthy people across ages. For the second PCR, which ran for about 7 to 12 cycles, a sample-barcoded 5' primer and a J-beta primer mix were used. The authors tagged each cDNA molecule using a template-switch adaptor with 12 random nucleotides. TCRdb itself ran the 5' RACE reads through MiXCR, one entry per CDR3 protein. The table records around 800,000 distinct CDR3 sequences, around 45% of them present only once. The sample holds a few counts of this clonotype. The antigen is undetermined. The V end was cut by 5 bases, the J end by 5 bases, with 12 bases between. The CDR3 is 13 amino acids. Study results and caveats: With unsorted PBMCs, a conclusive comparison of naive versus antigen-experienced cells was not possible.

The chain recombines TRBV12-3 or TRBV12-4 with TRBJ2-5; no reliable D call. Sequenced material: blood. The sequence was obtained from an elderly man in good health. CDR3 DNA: TGTGCCAGCAGTCACGGCTTCCGGGAGACCCAGTACTTC. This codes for CASSHGFRETQYF.